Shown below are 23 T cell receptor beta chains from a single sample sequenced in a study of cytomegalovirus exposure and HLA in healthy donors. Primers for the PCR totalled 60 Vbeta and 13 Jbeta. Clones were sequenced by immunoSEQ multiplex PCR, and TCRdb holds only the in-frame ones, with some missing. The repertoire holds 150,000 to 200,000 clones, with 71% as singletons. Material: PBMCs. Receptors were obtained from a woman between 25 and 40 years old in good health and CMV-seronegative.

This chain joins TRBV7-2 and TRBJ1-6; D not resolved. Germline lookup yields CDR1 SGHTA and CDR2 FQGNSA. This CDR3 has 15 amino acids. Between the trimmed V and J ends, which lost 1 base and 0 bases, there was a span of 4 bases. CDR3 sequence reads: CASSLEYSYNSPLHF. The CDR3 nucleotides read TGTGCCAGCAGCTTAGAATACTCCTATAATTCACCCCTCCACTTT.

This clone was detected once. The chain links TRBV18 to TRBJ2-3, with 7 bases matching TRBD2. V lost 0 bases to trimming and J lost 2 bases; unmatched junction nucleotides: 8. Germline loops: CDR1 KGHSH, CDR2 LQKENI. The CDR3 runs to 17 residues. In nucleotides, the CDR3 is TGTGCCAGCTCACCACCTTACTCAGCGGGGTCCACAGATACGCAGTATTTT. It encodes CASSPPYSAGSTDTQYF.

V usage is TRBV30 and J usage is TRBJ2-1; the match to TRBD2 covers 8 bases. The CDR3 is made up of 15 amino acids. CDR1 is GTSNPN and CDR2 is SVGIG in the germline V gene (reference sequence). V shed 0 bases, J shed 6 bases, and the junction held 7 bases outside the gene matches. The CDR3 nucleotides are TGTGCCTGGAGTGTAACCCCGGGAGGGCGCAATGAGCAGTTCTTC. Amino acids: CAWSVTPGGRNEQFF.

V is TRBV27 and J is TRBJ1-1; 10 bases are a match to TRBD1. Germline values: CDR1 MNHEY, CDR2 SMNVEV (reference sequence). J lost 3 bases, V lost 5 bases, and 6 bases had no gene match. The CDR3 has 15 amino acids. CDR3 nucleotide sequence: TGTGCCAGCAGTCGGCGACAGGGGGCGGACACTGAAGCTTTCTTT. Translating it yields CASSRRQGADTEAFF.

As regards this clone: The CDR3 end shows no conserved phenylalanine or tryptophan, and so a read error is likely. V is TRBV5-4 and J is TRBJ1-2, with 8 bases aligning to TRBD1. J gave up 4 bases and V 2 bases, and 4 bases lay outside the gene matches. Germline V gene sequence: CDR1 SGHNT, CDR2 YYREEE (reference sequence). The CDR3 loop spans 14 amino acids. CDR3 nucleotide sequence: TGTGCCAGCAGCTTAGGACAGGGAGGCTATGGCTACACCCTC. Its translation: CASSLGQGGYGYTL.

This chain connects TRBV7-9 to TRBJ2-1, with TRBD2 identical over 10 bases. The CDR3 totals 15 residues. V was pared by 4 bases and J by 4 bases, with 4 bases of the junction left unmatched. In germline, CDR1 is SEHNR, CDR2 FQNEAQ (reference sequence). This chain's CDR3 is CASSSLAGEYNEQFF. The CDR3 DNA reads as TGTGCCAGCAGCTCGCTAGCGGGGGAGTACAATGAGCAGTTCTTC.

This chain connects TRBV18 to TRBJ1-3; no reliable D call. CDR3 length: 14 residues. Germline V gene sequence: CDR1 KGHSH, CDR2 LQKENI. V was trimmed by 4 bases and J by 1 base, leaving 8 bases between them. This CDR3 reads CASSLQESGNTIYF. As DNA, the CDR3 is TGTGCCAGCTCACTACAAGAATCTGGAAACACCATATATTTT. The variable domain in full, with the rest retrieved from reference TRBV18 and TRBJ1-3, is NAGVMQNPRHLVRRRGQEARLRCSPMKGHSHVYWYRQLPEEGLKFMVYLQKENIIDESGMPKERFSAEFPKEGPSILRIQQVVRGDSAAYFCASSLQESGNTIYFGEGSWLTVV.

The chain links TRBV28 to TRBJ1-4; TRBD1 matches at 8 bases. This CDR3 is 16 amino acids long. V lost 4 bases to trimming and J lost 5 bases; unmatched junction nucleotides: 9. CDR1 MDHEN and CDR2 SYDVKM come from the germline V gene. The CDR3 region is CASSSNRGSDNEKLFF. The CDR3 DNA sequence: TGTGCCAGCAGTTCCAACAGGGGGTCGGACAATGAAAAACTGTTTTTT.

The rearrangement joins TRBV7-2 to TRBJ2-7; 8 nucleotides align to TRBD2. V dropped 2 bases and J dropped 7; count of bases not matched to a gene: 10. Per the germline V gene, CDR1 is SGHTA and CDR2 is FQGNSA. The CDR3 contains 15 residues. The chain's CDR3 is CASSLTGTRTGEQYF. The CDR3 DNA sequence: TGTGCCAGCAGCTTAACCGGGACTAGAACGGGGGAGCAGTACTTC.

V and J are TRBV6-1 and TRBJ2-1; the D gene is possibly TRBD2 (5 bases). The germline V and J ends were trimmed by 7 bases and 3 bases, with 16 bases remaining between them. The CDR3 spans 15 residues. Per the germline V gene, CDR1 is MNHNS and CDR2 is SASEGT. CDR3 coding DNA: TGTGCCAGCACCACACGGGGTGCGGGCTACAATGAGCAGTTCTTC. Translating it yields CASTTRGAGYNEQFF.

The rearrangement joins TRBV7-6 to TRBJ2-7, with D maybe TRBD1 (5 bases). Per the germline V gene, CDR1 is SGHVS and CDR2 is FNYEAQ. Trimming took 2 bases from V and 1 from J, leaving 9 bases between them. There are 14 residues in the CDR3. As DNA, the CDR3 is TGTGCCAGCAGCTTAAATGGACATTCCTACGAGCAGTACTTC. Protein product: CASSLNGHSYEQYF.

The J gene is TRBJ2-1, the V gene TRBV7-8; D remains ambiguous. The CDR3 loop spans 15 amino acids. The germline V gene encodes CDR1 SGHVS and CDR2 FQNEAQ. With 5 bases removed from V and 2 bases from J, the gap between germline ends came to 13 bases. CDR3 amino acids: CASSPRVLAYNEQFF. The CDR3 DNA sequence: TGTGCCAGCAGCCCACGAGTTTTAGCCTACAATGAGCAGTTCTTC.

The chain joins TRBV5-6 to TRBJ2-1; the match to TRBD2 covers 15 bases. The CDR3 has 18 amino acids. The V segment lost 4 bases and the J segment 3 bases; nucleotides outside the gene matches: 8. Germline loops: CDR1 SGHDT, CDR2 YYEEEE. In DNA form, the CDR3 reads TGTGCCAGCAGCGTAGGACTAGCGGGGGGGCCTCTCTACAATGAGCAGTTCTTC. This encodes CASSVGLAGGPLYNEQFF. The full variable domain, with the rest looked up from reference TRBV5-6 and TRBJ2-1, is DAGVTQSPTHLIKTRGQQVTLRCSPKSGHDTVSWYQQALGQGPQFIFQYYEEEERQRGNFPDRFSGHQFPNYSSELNVNALLLGDSALYLCASSVGLAGGPLYNEQFFGPGTRLTVL.

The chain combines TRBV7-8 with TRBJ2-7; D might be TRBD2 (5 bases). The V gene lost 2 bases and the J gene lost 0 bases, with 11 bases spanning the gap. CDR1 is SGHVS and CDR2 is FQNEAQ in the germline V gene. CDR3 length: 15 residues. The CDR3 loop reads CASSLRESGSYEQYF. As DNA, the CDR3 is TGTGCCAGCAGCTTAAGGGAAAGCGGCTCCTACGAGCAGTACTTC.

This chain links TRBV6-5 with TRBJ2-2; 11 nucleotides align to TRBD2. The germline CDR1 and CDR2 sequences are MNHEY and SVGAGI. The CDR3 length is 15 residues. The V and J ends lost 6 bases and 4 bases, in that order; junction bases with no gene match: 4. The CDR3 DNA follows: TGTGCCAGCAGAGCTAGCGGGGGGTTCACCGGGGAGCTGTTTTTT. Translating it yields CASRASGGFTGELFF.

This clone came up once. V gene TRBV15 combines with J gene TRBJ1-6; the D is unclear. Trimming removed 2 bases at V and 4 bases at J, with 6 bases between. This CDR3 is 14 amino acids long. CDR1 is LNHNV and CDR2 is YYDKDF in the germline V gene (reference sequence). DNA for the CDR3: TGTGCCACCAGCAGACCGGGGTATAATTCACCCCTCCACTTT. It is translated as CATSRPGYNSPLHF.

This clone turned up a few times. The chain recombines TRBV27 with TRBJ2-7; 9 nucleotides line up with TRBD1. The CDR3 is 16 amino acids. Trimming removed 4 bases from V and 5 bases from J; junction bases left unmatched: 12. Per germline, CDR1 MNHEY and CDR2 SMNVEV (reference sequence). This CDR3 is CASSSLLRDRDHEQYF. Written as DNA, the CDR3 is TGTGCCAGCAGTTCCCTTCTCCGGGACAGGGATCACGAGCAGTACTTC.

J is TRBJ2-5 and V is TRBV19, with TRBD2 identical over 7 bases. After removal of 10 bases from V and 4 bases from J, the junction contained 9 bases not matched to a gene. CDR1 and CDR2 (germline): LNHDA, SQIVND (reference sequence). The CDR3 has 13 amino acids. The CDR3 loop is CATGGGPVETQYF. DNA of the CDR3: TGTGCCACCGGGGGAGGGCCGGTAGAGACCCAGTACTTC.

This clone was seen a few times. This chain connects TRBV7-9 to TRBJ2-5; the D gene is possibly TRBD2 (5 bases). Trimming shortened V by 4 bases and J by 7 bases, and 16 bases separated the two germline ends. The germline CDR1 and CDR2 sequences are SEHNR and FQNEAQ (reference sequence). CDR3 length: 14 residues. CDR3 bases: TGTGCCAGCAGCTACCATGGGGAGATTCGGACCCAGTACTTC. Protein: CASSYHGEIRTQYF.

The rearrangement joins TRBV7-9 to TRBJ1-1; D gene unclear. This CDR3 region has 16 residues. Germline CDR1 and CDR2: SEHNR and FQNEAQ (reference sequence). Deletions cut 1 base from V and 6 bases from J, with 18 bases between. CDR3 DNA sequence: TGTGCCAGCAGCTTAGAGGTTAGAGGGTGGGCTCCTGAAGCTTTCTTT. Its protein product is CASSLEVRGWAPEAFF.

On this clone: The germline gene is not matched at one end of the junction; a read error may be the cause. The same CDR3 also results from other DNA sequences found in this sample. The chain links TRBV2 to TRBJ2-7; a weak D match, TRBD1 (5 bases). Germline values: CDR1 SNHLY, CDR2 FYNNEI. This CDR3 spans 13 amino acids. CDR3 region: CASRRQISHEQYF. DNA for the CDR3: TGTGCCAGCAGGAGACAGATCTCCCACGAGCAGTACTTC.

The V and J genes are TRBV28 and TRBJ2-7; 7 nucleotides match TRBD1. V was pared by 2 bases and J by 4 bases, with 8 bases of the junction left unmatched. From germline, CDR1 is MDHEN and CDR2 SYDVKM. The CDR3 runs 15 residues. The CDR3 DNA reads TGTGCCAGCAGTTTAACCGACAGGGAAATTTACGAGCAGTACTTC. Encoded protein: CASSLTDREIYEQYF.

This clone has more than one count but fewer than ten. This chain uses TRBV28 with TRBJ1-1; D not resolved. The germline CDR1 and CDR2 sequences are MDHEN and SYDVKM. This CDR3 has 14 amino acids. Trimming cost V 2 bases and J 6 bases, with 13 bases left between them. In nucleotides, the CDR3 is TGTGCCAGCAGTTTAACCTCCGTGGGCGCTGAAGCTTTCTTT. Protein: CASSLTSVGAEAFF.